This T cell receptor beta chain was captured in a study of cytotoxic CD8 clonotypes in ibrutinib-treated CLL. Generated by immunoSEQ multiplex PCR, the TCRdb table keeps only in-frame clones and is missing some. The data show some 22,000 clones, approximately 72% seen once. CDR3 size: 12 residues. CDR1 and CDR2 from the germline V gene are MDHEN and SYDVKM. With 5 bases removed from V and 5 bases from J, the gap between germline ends came to 8 bases. Specimen: PBMCs, collected before ibrutinib treatment. This receptor was obtained from a human donor with chronic lymphocytic leukemia. This chain links TRBV28 with TRBJ2-3; D call uncertain. CDR3 in DNA: TGTGCCAGCAGTCCGGTGGAAGATACGCAGTATTTT. Residues: CASSPVEDTQYF.